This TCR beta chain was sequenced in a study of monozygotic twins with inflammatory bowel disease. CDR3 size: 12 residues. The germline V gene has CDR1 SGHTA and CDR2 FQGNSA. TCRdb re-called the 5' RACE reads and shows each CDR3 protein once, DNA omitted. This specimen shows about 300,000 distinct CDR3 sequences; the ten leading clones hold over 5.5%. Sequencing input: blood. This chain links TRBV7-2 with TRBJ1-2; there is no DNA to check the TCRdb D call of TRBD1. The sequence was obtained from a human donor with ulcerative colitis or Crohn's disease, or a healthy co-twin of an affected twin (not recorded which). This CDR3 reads CASSPPYGGYTF. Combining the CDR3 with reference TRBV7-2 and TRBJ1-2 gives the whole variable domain GAGVSQSPSNKVTEKGKDVELRCDPISGHTALYWYRQSLGQGLEFLIYFQGNSAPDKSGLPSDRFSAERTGGSVSTLTIQRTQQEDSAVYLCASSPPYGGYTFGSGTRLTVV.